This TCR beta chain is drawn from a study of CD8+ T cells in alopecia areata. As to treatment: oral pan-JAK inhibitor, 5-10 mg twice daily. Samples from alopecia areata patients were lesional scalp punch biopsies and peripheral blood. Sequencing relied on a cDNA template that was reverse transcribed from extracted RNA. Here immunoSEQ multiplex PCR was the method, and the copy in TCRdb shows in-frame clones only, minus some. Of 160,000 or so clones in the sample, roughly 58% were seen once. This CDR3 has 15 amino acids. Germline CDR1 SGHRS, CDR2 YFSETQ. V was shortened by 4 bases and J by 4 bases, with 17 bases between the two germline ends.

This TCR came from a human donor with alopecia areata. Sequencing used CD4+ T cells sorted from blood, obtained at approximately week 55, from a patient treated with tofacitinib. V is TRBV5-1 and J is TRBJ1-2; D unresolved. The CDR3 bases are TGCGCCAGCAGCCGAGAAAAAAGAACGGCCTATGGCTACACCTTC. Its protein is CASSREKRTAYGYTF.